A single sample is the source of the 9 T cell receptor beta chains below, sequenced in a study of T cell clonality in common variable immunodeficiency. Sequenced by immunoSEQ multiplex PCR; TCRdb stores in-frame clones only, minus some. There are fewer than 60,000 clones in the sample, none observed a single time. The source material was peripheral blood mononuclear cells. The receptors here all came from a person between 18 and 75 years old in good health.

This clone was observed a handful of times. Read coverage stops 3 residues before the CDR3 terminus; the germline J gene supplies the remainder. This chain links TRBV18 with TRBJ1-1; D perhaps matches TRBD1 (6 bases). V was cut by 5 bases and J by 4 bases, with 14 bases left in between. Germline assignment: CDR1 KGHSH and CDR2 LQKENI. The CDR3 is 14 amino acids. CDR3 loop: CASSAETGLTEAFF. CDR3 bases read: TGTGCCAGCTCAGCCGAGACAGGACTCACTGAA.

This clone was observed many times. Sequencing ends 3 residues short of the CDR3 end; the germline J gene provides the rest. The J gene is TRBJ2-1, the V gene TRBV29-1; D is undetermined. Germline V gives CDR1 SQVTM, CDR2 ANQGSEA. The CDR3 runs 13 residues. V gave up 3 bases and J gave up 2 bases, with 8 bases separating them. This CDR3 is CSVEQVTYNEQFF. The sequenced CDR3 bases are TGCAGCGTTGAGCAGGTAACCTACAATGAG.

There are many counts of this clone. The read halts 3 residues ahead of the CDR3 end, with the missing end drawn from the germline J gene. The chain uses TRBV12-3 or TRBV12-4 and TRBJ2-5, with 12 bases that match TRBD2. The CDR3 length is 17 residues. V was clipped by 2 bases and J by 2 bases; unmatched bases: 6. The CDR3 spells CASSLLGTSGLQETQYF. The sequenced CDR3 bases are TGTGCCAGCAGTTTATTGGGGACTAGCGGGCTACAAGAGACC.

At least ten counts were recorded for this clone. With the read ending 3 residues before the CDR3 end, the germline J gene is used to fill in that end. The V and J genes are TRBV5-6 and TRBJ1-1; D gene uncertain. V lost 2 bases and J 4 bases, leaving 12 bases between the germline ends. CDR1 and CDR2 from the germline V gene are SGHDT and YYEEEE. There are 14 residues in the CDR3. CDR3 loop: CASSFRGSATEAFF. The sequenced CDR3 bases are TGTGCCAGCAGCTTCCGGGGATCGGCCACTGAA.

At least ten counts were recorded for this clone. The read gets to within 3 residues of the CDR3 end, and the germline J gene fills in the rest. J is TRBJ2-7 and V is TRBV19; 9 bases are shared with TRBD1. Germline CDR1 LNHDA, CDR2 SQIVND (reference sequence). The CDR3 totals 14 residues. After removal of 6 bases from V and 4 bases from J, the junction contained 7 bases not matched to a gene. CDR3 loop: CASRTGQGRYEQYF. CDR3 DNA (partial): TGTGCCAGTAGGACGGGACAGGGACGATACGAG.

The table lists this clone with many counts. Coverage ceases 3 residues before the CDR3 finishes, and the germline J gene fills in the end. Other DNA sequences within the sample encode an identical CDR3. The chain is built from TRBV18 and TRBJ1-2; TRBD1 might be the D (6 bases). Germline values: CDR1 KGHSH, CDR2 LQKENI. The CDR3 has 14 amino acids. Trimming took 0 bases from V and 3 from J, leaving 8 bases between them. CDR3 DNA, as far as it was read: TGTGCCAGCTCACCACCGGGACAAGACTATGGC. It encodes CASSPPGQDYG. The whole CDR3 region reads CASSPPGQDYGYTF.

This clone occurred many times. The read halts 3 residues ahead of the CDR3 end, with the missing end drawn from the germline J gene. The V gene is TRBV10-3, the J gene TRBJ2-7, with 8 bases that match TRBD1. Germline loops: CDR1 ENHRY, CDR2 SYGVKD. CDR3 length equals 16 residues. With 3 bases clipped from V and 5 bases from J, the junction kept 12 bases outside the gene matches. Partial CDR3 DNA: TGTGCCATCAGTGATCTCATGACCCTGACAGGGGACGAG. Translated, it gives CAISDLMTLTGDE. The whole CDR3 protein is CAISDLMTLTGDEQYF.

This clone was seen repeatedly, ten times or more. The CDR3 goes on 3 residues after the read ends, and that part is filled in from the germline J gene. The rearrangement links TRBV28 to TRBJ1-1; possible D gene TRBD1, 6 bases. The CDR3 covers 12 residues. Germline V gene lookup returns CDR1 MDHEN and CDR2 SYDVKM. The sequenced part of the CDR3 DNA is TGTGCCAGCAGAAACAGGGTGGTATCA. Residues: CASRNRVVS. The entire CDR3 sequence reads CASRNRVVSAFF.

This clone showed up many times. CDR3 sequence: CASSNDRQPTNEKLFF. Incomplete CDR3 DNA: TGTGCCAGTAGTAACGATAGACAGCCAACTAATGAAAAA. The chain joins TRBV19 to TRBJ1-4, with D maybe TRBD1 (5 bases). The read is 3 residues too short to cover the CDR3 end, so that end is filled in from the germline J gene. Trimming pared 4 bases from V and 0 bases from J, leaving 12 bases between. The length of the CDR3 is 16 residues. From germline, CDR1 is LNHDA and CDR2 SQIVND (reference sequence).